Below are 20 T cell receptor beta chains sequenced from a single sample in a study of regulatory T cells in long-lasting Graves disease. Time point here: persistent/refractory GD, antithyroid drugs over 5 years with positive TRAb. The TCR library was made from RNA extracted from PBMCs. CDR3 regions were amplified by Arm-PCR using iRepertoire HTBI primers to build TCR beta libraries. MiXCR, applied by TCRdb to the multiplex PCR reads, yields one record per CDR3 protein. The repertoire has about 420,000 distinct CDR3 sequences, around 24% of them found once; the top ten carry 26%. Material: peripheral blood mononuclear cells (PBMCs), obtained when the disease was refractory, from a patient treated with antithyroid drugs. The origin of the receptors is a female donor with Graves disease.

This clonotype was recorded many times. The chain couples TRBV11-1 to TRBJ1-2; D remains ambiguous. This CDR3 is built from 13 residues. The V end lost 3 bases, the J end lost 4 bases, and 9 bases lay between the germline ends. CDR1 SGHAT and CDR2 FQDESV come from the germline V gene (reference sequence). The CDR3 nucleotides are TGTGCCAGCAGCTTCGCGGGGAGCTATGGCTACACCTTC. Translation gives CASSFAGSYGYTF.

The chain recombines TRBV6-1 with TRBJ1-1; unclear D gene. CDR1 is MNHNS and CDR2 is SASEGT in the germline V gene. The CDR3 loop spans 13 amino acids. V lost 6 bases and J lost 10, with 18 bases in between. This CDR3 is CASRDTTGSVAFF. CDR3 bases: TGTGCCAGCAGAGACACCACGGGATCTGTAGCTTTCTTT.

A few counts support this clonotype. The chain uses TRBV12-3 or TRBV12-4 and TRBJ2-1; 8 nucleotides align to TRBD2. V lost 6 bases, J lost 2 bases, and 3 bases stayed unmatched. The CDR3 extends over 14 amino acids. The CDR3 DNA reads TGTGCCAGCAGGGGCGGGAGGACCTACAATGAGCAGTTCTTC. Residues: CASRGGRTYNEQFF.

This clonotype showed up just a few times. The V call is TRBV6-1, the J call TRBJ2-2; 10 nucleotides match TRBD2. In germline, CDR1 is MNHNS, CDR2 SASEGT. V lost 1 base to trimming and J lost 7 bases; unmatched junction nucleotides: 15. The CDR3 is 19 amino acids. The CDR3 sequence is CASSEDRGRASGRRGELFF. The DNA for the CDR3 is TGTGCCAGCAGTGAAGACAGGGGTAGGGCTAGCGGGAGACGCGGGGAGCTGTTTTTT.

The CDR3 here is CASSREYTGELFF. Here the CDR3 DNA reads TGTGCCAGTAGTCGGGAGTACACCGGGGAGCTGTTTTTT. The rearrangement uses TRBV19 and TRBJ2-2; possibly TRBD2 for D (6 bases). Trimming removed 5 bases from V and 3 bases from J, with 7 bases in between. CDR3 length equals 13 residues. Germline CDR1 reads LNHDA; CDR2 reads SQIVND (reference sequence).

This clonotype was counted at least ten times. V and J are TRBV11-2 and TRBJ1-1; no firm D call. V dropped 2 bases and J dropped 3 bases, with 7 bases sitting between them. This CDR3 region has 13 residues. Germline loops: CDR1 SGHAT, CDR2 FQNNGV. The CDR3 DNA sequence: TGTGCCAGCAGCTTAAGCAGTTACACTGAAGCTTTCTTT. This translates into CASSLSSYTEAFF.

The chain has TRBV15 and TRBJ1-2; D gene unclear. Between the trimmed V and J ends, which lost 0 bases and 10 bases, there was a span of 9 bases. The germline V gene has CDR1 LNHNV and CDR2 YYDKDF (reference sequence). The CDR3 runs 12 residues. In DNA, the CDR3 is TGTGCCACCAGCAGAGATATCGGTCCCTACACCTTC. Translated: CATSRDIGPYTF.

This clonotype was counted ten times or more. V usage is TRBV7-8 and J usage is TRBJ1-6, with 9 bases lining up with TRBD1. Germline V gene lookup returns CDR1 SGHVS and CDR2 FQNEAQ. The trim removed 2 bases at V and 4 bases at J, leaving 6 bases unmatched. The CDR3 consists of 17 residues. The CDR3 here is CASSLMGQGHYNSPLHF. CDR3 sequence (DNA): TGTGCCAGCAGCTTAATGGGACAGGGTCATTATAATTCACCCCTCCACTTT.

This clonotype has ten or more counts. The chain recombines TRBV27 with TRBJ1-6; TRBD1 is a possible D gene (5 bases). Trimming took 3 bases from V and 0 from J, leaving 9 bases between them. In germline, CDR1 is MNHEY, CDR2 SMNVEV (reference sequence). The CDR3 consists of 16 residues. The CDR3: CASSFQGSSYNSPLHF. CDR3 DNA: TGTGCCAGCAGTTTTCAGGGAAGCTCCTATAATTCACCCCTCCACTTT.

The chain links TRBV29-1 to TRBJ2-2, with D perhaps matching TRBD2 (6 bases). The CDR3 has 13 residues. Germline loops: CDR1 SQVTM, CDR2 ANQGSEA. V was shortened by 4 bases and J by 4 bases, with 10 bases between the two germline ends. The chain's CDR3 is CSVVSGPTGELFF. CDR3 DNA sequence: TGCAGCGTTGTTAGCGGACCCACCGGGGAGCTGTTTTTT.

In DNA, the CDR3 is TGCGCCAGCAGCTTGTTAACAGGGGCCGAGCAGTACTTC. This sequence encodes CASSLLTGAEQYF. The chain recombines TRBV5-1 with TRBJ2-7, with 7 bases fitting TRBD1. Germline V gene sequence: CDR1 SGHRS, CDR2 YFSETQ. V lost 1 base and J lost 6; bases outside the gene matches: 4. The CDR3 contains 13 residues.

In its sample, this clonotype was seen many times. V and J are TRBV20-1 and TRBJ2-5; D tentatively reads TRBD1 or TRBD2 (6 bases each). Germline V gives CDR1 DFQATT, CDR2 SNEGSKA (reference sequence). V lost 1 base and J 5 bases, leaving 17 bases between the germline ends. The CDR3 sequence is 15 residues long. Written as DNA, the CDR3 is TGCAGTGCTAGAGGCGGGGTGGGGGCATTGGAGACCCAGTACTTC. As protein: CSARGGVGALETQYF.

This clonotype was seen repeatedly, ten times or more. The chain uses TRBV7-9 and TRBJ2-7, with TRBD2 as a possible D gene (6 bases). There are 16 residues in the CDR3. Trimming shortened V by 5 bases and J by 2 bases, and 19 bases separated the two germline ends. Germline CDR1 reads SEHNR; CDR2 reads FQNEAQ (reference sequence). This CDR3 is CASSLASGRDPYEQYF. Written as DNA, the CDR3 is TGTGCCAGCAGCCTCGCGTCCGGGCGGGACCCCTACGAGCAGTACTTC.

Here the CDR3 DNA reads TGTGCCAGCAGCGTAGAACAGGTTCCCTACGAGCAGTACTTC. Translation gives CASSVEQVPYEQYF. The chain couples TRBV9 to TRBJ2-7, with a weak D call TRBD1 (5 bases). Trimming took off 0 bases at V and 2 bases at J, with 9 bases between the two ends. Germline loops: CDR1 SGDLS, CDR2 YYNGEE. The CDR3 is 14 amino acids.

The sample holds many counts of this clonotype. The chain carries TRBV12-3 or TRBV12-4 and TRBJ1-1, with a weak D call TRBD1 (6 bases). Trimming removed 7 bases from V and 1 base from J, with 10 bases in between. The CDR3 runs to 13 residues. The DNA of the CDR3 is TGTGCCAGCACCAACAGGGAGAACACTGAAGCTTTCTTT. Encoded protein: CASTNRENTEAFF.

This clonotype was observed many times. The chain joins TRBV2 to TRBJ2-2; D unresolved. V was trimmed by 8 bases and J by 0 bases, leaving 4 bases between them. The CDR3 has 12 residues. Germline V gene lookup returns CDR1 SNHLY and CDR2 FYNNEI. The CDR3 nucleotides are TGTGCCAGCCTAGCGAACACCGGGGAGCTGTTTTTT. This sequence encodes CASLANTGELFF.

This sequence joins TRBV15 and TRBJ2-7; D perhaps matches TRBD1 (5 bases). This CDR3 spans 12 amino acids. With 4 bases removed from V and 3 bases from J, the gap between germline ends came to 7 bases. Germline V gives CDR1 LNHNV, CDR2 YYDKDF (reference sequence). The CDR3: CATSNTGYEQYF. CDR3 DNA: TGTGCCACCAGCAACACAGGCTACGAGCAGTACTTC.

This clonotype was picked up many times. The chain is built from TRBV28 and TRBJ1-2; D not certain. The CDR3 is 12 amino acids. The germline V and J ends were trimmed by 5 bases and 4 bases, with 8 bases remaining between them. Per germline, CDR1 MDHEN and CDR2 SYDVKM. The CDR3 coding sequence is TGTGCCAGCAGTCTAGGCCTCTATGGCTACACCTTC. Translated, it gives CASSLGLYGYTF.

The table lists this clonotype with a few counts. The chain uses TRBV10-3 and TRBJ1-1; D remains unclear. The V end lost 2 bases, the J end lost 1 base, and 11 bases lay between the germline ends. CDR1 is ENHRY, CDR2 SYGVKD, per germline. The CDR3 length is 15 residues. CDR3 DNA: TGTGCCATCAGTGAGGGTTCTCGCACGAACACTGAAGCTTTCTTT. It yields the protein CAISEGSRTNTEAFF.

CDR3 in DNA: TGTGCCACCAGCAGAGATGACAGTCAGCCCCAGCATTTT. Its translation is CATSRDDSQPQHF. V gene TRBV15 combines with J gene TRBJ1-5, with D maybe TRBD1 (5 bases). Germline loops: CDR1 LNHNV, CDR2 YYDKDF (reference sequence). The CDR3 totals 13 residues. Trimming stripped 0 bases from V and 6 bases from J, with 6 bases between.